This T cell receptor (beta chain) appears in the sequencing data of a study of cytomegalovirus exposure and HLA in healthy donors. General study points: A later analysis reportedly found fewer N-insertions in an Asian-associated ancestry cluster than the approximately 700-donor mean. TCR beta V- and J-gene trimming was later associated with a missense DCLRE1C variant. A later analysis appeared to link common viral pathogens to several of the most significant clusters.

The study ran its PCR with 60 Vbeta and 13 Jbeta primers. The table came from immunoSEQ multiplex PCR; TCRdb's copy has only in-frame clones and leaves some out. The sample has approximately 72,000 clones, and its top ten clones hold around 5%. A remark on this clone: Its antigen is not known.

The CDR3 sequence is 15 residues long. J gave up 12 bases and V 5 bases, and 15 bases lay outside the gene matches. CDR1 and CDR2 (germline): SGHTA, FQGNSA. The donors, nominally healthy at sampling, likely had unrecorded immune exposures. The chain has TRBV7-2 and TRBJ2-1, with 8 bases identical to TRBD2. The sequencing sample was made of PBMCs. This TCR came from a woman aged 40 to 50 in good health and CMV-seropositive. The CDR3 nucleotides are TGTGCCAGCAGCAAAAATAGCGGGACTCCTAGTGGGCAGTTCTTC. Translation: CASSKNSGTPSGQFF.